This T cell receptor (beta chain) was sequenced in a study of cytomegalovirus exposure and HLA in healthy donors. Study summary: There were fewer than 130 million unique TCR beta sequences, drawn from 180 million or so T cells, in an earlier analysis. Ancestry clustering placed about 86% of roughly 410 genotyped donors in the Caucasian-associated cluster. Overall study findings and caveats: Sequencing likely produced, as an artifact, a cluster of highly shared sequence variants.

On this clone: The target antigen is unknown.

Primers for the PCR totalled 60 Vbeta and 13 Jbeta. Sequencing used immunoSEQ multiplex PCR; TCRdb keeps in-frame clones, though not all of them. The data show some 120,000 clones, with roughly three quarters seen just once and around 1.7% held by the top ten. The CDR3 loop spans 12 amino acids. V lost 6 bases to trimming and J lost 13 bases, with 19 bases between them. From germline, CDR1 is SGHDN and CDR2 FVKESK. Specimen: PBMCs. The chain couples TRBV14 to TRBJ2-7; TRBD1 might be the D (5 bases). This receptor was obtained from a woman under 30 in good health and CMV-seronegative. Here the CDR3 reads CASSFSGWAIYF. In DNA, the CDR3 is TGTGCCAGCAGTTTCTCAGGGTGGGCTATATACTTC.